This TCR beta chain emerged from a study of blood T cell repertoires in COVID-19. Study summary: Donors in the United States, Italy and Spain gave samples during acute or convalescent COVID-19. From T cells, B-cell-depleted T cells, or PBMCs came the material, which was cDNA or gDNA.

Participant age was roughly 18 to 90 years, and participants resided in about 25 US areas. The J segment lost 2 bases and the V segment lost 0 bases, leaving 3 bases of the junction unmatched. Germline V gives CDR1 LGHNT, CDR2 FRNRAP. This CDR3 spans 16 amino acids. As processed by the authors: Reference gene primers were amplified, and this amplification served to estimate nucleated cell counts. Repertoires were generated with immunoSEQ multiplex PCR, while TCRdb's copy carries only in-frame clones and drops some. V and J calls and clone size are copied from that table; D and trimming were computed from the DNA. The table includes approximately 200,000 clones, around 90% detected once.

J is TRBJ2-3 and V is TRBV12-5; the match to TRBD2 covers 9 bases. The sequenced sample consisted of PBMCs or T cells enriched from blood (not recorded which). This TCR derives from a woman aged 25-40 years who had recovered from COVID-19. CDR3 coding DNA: TGTGCTAGTGGTTTGGTACTAGCGGGTAACACAGATACGCAGTATTTT. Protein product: CASGLVLAGNTDTQYF. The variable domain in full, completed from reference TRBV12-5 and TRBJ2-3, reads DARVTQTPRHKVTEMGQEVTMRCQPILGHNTVFWYRQTMMQGLELLAYFRNRAPLDDSGMPKDRFSAEMPDATLATLKIQPSEPRDSAVYFCASGLVLAGNTDTQYFGPGTRLTVL.